This is a list of T cell receptor beta chains from one sample in a study of T cells after yellow fever vaccination. MiXCR, applied by TCRdb to the 5' RACE reads, yields one record per CDR3 protein. The sample gives 250,000 to 400,000 distinct CDR3 sequences, over 4% of which show up once; roughly 24% is in the top ten. The sequencing here drew on PBMCs, taken 5 days after the yellow fever booster vaccination. The source is a man younger than 35 who received the YFV17D yellow fever vaccine. Each CDR3 is given with its conserved first and last residue. D genes are given only for firm matches. A clone size is listed for some rows: how often the clone was seen (once, few, many), or a class if it is expanded.

>few|-|TRBJ1-1|13|TRBV3-1
TGTGCCAGCAGCTGGGACTTTAACACTGAAGCTTTCTTT
CASSWDFNTEAFF
>many|TRBD2|TRBJ2-3|17|TRBV18
TGTGCCAGCTCACCACGGGACTACAAAAGACGCCCAGATACGCAGTATTTT
CASSPRDYKRRPDTQYF
>-|TRBD1|TRBJ1-2|15|TRBV29-1
TGCAGCGTTGAAGGTTCTGGGGACAGTAAATATGGCTACACCTTC
CSVEGSGDSKYGYTF
>few|TRBD2|TRBJ2-1|16|TRBV9
TGTGCCAGCACCCTAGGGGGGACTAGCGGATACAATGAGCAGTTCTTC
CASTLGGTSGYNEQFF
>-|TRBD1|TRBJ2-4|16|TRBV19
TGTGCCAGTAGTATAGGGGGACAGGGCTTCGAAAACATTCAGTACTTC
CASSIGGQGFENIQYF
>-|TRBD2|TRBJ2-3|15|TRBV7-2
TGTGCCAGCTCGACGCCTAGCGGGGGCACAGATACGCAGTATTTT
CASSTPSGGTDTQYF
>-|-|TRBJ1-6|14|TRBV6-2/TRBV6-3
TGTGCCAGCACCGGGGACCGATATAATTCACCCCTCCACTTT
CASTGDRYNSPLHF
>many|-|TRBJ2-7|14|TRBV7-2
TGTGCCAGCAGCTACTGGGCCTTATCCTACGAGCAGTACTTC
CASSYWALSYEQYF
>-|TRBD1|TRBJ1-1|15|TRBV5-1
TGCGCCAGCAGCTACCAGACAGGGGTGGCCACTGAAGCTTTCTTT
CASSYQTGVATEAFF
>few|-|TRBJ1-5|13|TRBV6-2/TRBV6-3
TGTGCCAGCAGGAATGGGCAAAATCAGCCCCAGCATTTT
CASRNGQNQPQHF
>few|-|TRBJ2-7|16|TRBV7-2
TGTGCCAGCAGCTCACACTACCTCTCTAGCTCCTACGAGCAGTACTTC
CASSSHYLSSSYEQYF
>-|TRBD1|TRBJ1-2|15|TRBV3-1
TGTGCCAGCAGCCGAGCTCCGGGACAGGTCCCTGGCTACACCTTC
CASSRAPGQVPGYTF
>many|-|TRBJ2-3|15|TRBV7-3
TGTGCCAGCAGCTTAACGCGGGTTGTGTCAGATACGCAGTATTTT
CASSLTRVVSDTQYF
>few|-|TRBJ1-1|14|TRBV5-1
TGCGCCAGCAGCCTGATGGACTCAAACACTGAAGCTTTCTTT
CASSLMDSNTEAFF
>many|-|TRBJ2-6|17|TRBV15
TGTGCCACCAGCAGAGATCTAGGGGACTCTGGGGCCAACGTCCTGACTTTC
CATSRDLGDSGANVLTF
>-|TRBD2|TRBJ2-5|16|TRBV15
TGTGCCACCAAGGGGACTAGCGGACCGGCGGTCGAGACCCAGTACTTC
CATKGTSGPAVETQYF
>many|-|TRBJ2-1|13|TRBV7-2
TGTGCCAGCAGCTCCGGACCAGAGGATGAGCAGTTCTTC
CASSSGPEDEQFF
>many|TRBD1|TRBJ2-3|14|TRBV5-1
TGTGCCAGCAGTCTGGGACAGGGGCCAGATACGCAGTATTTT
CASSLGQGPDTQYF
>few|-|TRBJ1-5|15|TRBV6-2/TRBV6-3
TGTGCCAGCAGCCGCCCTATAGGGGAAGATCAGCCCCAGCATTTT
CASSRPIGEDQPQHF
>many|-|TRBJ1-4|14|TRBV21-1
TGTGCCAGCAGCAAAGTTAAGAGGGGCGCAAAACTGTTTTTT
CASSKVKRGAKLFF
>-|TRBD2|TRBJ2-3|15|TRBV5-1
TGCGCCAGCAGCTTGAGGCGGGGGAACACAGATACGCAGTATTTT
CASSLRRGNTDTQYF
>many|-|TRBJ1-2|14|TRBV7-9
TGTGCCAGCAGCTTAGCAGGCAGGGAGAATGGCTACACCTTC
CASSLAGRENGYTF
>many|TRBD1|TRBJ1-1|13|TRBV5-5
TGTGCCAGCAGCTTCTTCGACAGGGGTGAAGCTTTCTTT
CASSFFDRGEAFF
>many|-|TRBJ2-7|15|TRBV15
TGTGCCACCAGCAGAGATCTCTTGGGGTCTCACGAGCAGTACTTC
CATSRDLLGSHEQYF
>many|-|TRBJ2-7|13|TRBV6-2/TRBV6-3
TGTGCCGGCTCAACAGGACGGGGGTACGAGCAGTACTTC
CAGSTGRGYEQYF
>many|-|TRBJ1-2|12|TRBV5-1
TGCGCCAGCGGAGAACTACGCTATGGCTACACCTTC
CASGELRYGYTF
>-|-|TRBJ2-3|13|TRBV12-5
TGTGCTAGTGGACGGGGGCTCCCAGATACGCAGTATTTT
CASGRGLPDTQYF
>many|TRBD2|TRBJ2-2|16|TRBV5-1
TGCGCCAGCAGTTTGGGACCTCAGCGGGGCGGCGGGGAGCTGTTTTTT
CASSLGPQRGGGELFF
>many|TRBD1|TRBJ2-1|15|TRBV7-2
TGTGCCAGCAGCTCCACCGGGACAGGGGTCAATGAGCAGTTCTTC
CASSSTGTGVNEQFF
>few|TRBD1|TRBJ2-5|14|TRBV7-9
TGTGCCAGCAGCTCCCCGACAGGGTGGGAGACCCAGTACTTC
CASSSPTGWETQYF
>-|-|TRBJ2-5|15|TRBV29-1
TGCAGCGTTGAAGATGCCCAGGGGTACCAAGAGACCCAGTACTTC
CSVEDAQGYQETQYF
>-|-|TRBJ2-7|11|TRBV19
TGTGCCAGTAGTATCCGAGGGAAGTCCTACTTC
CASSIRGKSYF
>few|-|TRBJ2-2|16|TRBV6-5
TGTGCCAGCCGAATCACCCTTGCCGCGAACACCGGGGAGCTGTTTTTT
CASRITLAANTGELFF
>many|TRBD2|TRBJ2-3|14|TRBV5-4
TGTGCCAGCAGCTCCCGGGGGGGGGCAGATACGCAGTATTTT
CASSSRGGADTQYF
>-|TRBD2|TRBJ2-1|17|TRBV28
TGTGCCAGCAGTGCTGATACCCCTAGCGGGGGTTTCAATGAGCAGTTCTTC
CASSADTPSGGFNEQFF
>few|TRBD1|TRBJ2-5|13|TRBV20-1
TGCAGTGTTTATACAGGGGGCAAAGAGACCCAGTACTTC
CSVYTGGKETQYF
>many|-|TRBJ2-2|14|TRBV5-4
TGTGCCAGCAGCTCTGGTGGACGGACCGGGGAGCTGTTTTTT
CASSSGGRTGELFF
>-|TRBD2|TRBJ2-5|18|TRBV20-1
TGCAGTGCTAGGGGTGGACTAGCGGGGGGGCGAGGAAAGGAGACCCAGTACTTC
CSARGGLAGGRGKETQYF
>-|-|TRBJ1-6|16|TRBV5-6
TGTGCCAGCAGCCTCAGGGCAGGCGGTGATAATTCACCCCTCCACTTT
CASSLRAGGDNSPLHF
>-|-|TRBJ2-2|15|TRBV6-5
TGTGCCAGCAGTTACGGAGGGGGCCCCACCGGGGAGCTGTTTTTT
CASSYGGGPTGELFF
>many|-|TRBJ2-3|16|TRBV10-2
TGCGCCAGCAGTGAGTCCGTAAGCGTCCGCCGGCTTGGGCAGTATTTT
CASSESVSVRRLGQYF
>few|TRBD1|TRBJ1-1|15|TRBV18
TGTGCCAGCTCGGACAGGGGCGCAAAATACACTGAAGCTTTCTTT
CASSDRGAKYTEAFF
>-|-|TRBJ1-6|15|TRBV19
TGTGCCAGTAGTATGGGGAGCTCCTATAATTCACCCCTCCACTTT
CASSMGSSYNSPLHF
>-|-|TRBJ2-2|15|TRBV20-1
TGCAGTGCTAGGGCCCGGAGTGGCGAGACCGGGGAGCTGTTTTTT
CSARARSGETGELFF
>few|-|TRBJ2-3|14|TRBV10-3
TGTGCCATCAGAGCAGGTGGTGGGGCAGATACGCAGTATTTT
CAIRAGGGADTQYF
>few|-|TRBJ2-1|17|TRBV6-6
TGTGCCAGTAGGGCCCTAAGTCGGGGTAGCTCCTACAATGAGCAGTTCTTC
CASRALSRGSSYNEQFF
>-|TRBD2|TRBJ2-3|14|TRBV7-3
TGTGCCACATTGGCGGGGGATTTGGGAGATACGCAGTATTTT
CATLAGDLGDTQYF
>many|-|TRBJ2-2|13|TRBV6-5
TGTGCCAGCAGTCCCGGACTTCACGGGGAGCTGTTTTTT
CASSPGLHGELFF
>-|TRBD2|TRBJ2-5|20|TRBV7-8
TGTGCCAGCAGCCCGGCGACTAGCGGGGGTAGTCTTCATTACCAAGAGACCCAGTACTTC
CASSPATSGGSLHYQETQYF
>many|-|TRBJ2-1|12|TRBV11-2
TGTGCCAGCAGCACAACGACGTATACTCAGTTCTTC
CASSTTTYTQFF
>many|TRBD2|TRBJ2-7|14|TRBV20-1
TGCAGTGCTCAGAGGACTAGCGGCATCTACGAGCAGTACTTC
CSAQRTSGIYEQYF
>few|-|TRBJ2-7|13|TRBV2
TGTGCCAGCAGTCGACAGGAGTCTCACGAGCAGTACTTC
CASSRQESHEQYF
>few|-|TRBJ2-5|14|TRBV5-1
TGCGCCAGCAGCTTGCAGGGGCACCAAGAGACCCAGTACTTC
CASSLQGHQETQYF
>many|-|TRBJ1-6|13|TRBV5-1
TGCGCCAGCCGGGGGGGGGCATGTTCACCCCTCCACTTT
CASRGGACSPLHF
>-|-|TRBJ2-5|10|TRBV7-2
TGTGCCAGCAGCTTAGTGACCCAGTACTTC
CASSLVTQYF
>many|TRBD1|TRBJ2-7|14|TRBV4-3
TGCGCCAGCAGCCAAGCGGACAGGGGCTACGAGCAGTACTTC
CASSQADRGYEQYF